The following is a TCR beta chain sequence with its context. This entry is derived from a study of blood T cell repertoires in COVID-19. Study-wide context: Acute and convalescent COVID-19 specimens originated in the United States, Italy and Spain. T cells, B-cell-depleted T cells, or PBMCs supplied cDNA or gDNA.

Authors' analysis steps: Reference gene primer amplification gave estimated nucleated cell counts. TCRdb's copy holds only in-frame clones and misses some; the assay was immunoSEQ multiplex PCR. The V and J calls and the clone size are those of that table, but D and trimming were determined from the DNA. This sample yields over 110,000 clones, of which around 72% are seen a single time; 1.9% belongs to the top ten. Germline V gene sequence: CDR1 SNHLY, CDR2 FYNNEI. CDR3 length equals 14 residues. Trimming cost V 1 base and J 8 bases, with 12 bases left between them. The TCR originated in a woman in her sixties with acute or convalescent COVID-19. This rearrangement joins TRBV2 to TRBJ2-1; possibly TRBD2 for D (5 bases). The sequenced material came from peripheral blood. The chain's CDR3 is CASSEVGIGDEQFF. The DNA for the CDR3 is TGTGCCAGCAGTGAAGTCGGGATAGGCGATGAGCAGTTCTTC.